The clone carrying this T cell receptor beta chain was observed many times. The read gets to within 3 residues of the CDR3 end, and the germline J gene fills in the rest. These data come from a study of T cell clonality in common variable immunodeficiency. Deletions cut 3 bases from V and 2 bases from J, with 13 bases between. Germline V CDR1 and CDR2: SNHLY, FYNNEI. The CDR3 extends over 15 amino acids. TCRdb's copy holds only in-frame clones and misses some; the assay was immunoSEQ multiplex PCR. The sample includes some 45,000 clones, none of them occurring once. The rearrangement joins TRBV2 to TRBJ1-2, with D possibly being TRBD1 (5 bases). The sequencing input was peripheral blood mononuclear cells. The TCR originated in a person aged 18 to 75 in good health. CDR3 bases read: TGTGCCAGCAGTGAGGCAGGGATTGGGAACTATGGC. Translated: CASSEAGIGNYG. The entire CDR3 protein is CASSEAGIGNYGYTF.